These T cell receptor beta chains were read from a single sample in a study of cytomegalovirus exposure and HLA in healthy donors. Profiled with immunoSEQ multiplex PCR; TCRdb holds only in-frame clones, not every one. This sample has about 110,000 clones, with approximately 70% found just once. Input material: PBMCs. These receptors originate from a man in his thirties or forties in good health and CMV-seropositive. Both conserved end residues are part of each CDR3. A D gene is named only where the DNA matches it firmly. Clone size is stated in some rows and not others, as once, few, many or a class when expanded.

clone_size: .
d_call: .
v_call: TRBV27
j_call: TRBJ2-5
cdr3_length: 14
cdr3_nt: TGTGCCAGCAGTCCATACAGGGCCGGAGAGACCCAGTACTTC
cdr3_aa: CASSPYRAGETQYF

clone_size: .
d_call: TRBD2
v_call: TRBV9
j_call: TRBJ2-1
cdr3_length: 17
cdr3_nt: TGTGCCAGCAGCCCCGACCCCGGACTAGCGGTGCACAATGAGCAGTTCTTC
cdr3_aa: CASSPDPGLAVHNEQFF

clone_size: .
d_call: .
v_call: TRBV28
j_call: TRBJ1-1
cdr3_length: 11
cdr3_nt: TGTGCCAGCACCCCCGGGACTGAAGCTTTCTTT
cdr3_aa: CASTPGTEAFF

clone_size: .
d_call: .
v_call: TRBV4-1
j_call: TRBJ2-1
cdr3_length: 17
cdr3_nt: TGCGCCAGCAGCCAAGGGCCGGGACTGGGAGGAGTCGGTGAGCAGTTCTTC
cdr3_aa: CASSQGPGLGGVGEQFF

clone_size: .
d_call: .
v_call: TRBV9
j_call: TRBJ2-5
cdr3_length: 15
cdr3_nt: TGTGCCAGCAGCCAAGGGGATGGGTACGCGAAGACCCAGTACTTC
cdr3_aa: CASSQGDGYAKTQYF

clone_size: .
d_call: TRBD1
v_call: TRBV15
j_call: TRBJ1-6
cdr3_length: 16
cdr3_nt: TGTGCCACCAGCAGAGGGACAGGGGGCCCATATTCACCCCTCCACTTT
cdr3_aa: CATSRGTGGPYSPLHF

clone_size: .
d_call: .
v_call: TRBV27
j_call: TRBJ1-6
cdr3_length: 14
cdr3_nt: TGTGCCAGCAGTTTATCCCAGGGGAAATCACCCCTCCACTTT
cdr3_aa: CASSLSQGKSPLHF

clone_size: few
d_call: TRBD1
v_call: TRBV7-6
j_call: TRBJ2-1
cdr3_length: 18
cdr3_nt: TGTGCCAGCAGCTTAGCGTTGCCCCCTCGACAGGGGCGCAATGAGCAGTTCTTC
cdr3_aa: CASSLALPPRQGRNEQFF

clone_size: few
d_call: .
v_call: TRBV12-5
j_call: TRBJ2-3
cdr3_length: 11
cdr3_nt: TGTGCTAGTGGTTTGCCAGGATTATGGTATTTT
cdr3_aa: CASGLPGLWYF

clone_size: .
d_call: .
v_call: TRBV7-5
j_call: TRBJ2-3
cdr3_length: 13
cdr3_nt: TGTGCAGAGGAGGGAGTTGGGACAGATACGCAGTATTTT
cdr3_aa: CAEEGVGTDTQYF

clone_size: .
d_call: .
v_call: TRBV20-1
j_call: TRBJ2-5
cdr3_length: 11
cdr3_nt: TGCAGTGCATACAGGGAGGGGACCCAGTACTTC
cdr3_aa: CSAYREGTQYF

clone_size: .
d_call: TRBD2
v_call: TRBV28
j_call: TRBJ2-7
cdr3_length: 17
cdr3_nt: TGTGCCAGCAGCACGGGGAATAGCGGGGGGAGAGCCTACGAGCAGTACTTC
cdr3_aa: CASSTGNSGGRAYEQYF

clone_size: .
d_call: TRBD1
v_call: TRBV7-2
j_call: TRBJ1-2
cdr3_length: 16
cdr3_nt: TGTGCCAGCAGCTTAGGGCTTCGGACAGGGAACTATGGCTACACCTTC
cdr3_aa: CASSLGLRTGNYGYTF

clone_size: .
d_call: .
v_call: TRBV10-3
j_call: TRBJ1-3
cdr3_length: 16
cdr3_nt: TGTGCCATCAGCCCAACTACCTCGTCGGGGGGAAACACCATATATTTT
cdr3_aa: CAISPTTSSGGNTIYF

clone_size: .
d_call: TRBD1
v_call: TRBV5-1
j_call: TRBJ1-2
cdr3_length: 13
cdr3_nt: TGCGCCAGCAGCTTGGGGGGACAGTATGGCTACACCTTC
cdr3_aa: CASSLGGQYGYTF

clone_size: .
d_call: TRBD1
v_call: TRBV5-4
j_call: TRBJ1-2
cdr3_length: 15
cdr3_nt: TGTGCCAGCAGCTTGGGATTGGGACAGGGTGAGGGCTACACCTTC
cdr3_aa: CASSLGLGQGEGYTF

clone_size: few
d_call: .
v_call: TRBV29-1
j_call: TRBJ2-1
cdr3_length: 17
cdr3_nt: TGCAGCGTGGACCTGCAGCGTGCAGGGGCTTCCTACAATGAGCAGTTCTTC
cdr3_aa: CSVDLQRAGASYNEQFF

clone_size: few
d_call: .
v_call: TRBV29-1
j_call: TRBJ2-2
cdr3_length: 14
cdr3_nt: TGCAGTGCTTCTAACAGGGTCGGGACCGGGGAGCTGTTTTTT
cdr3_aa: CSASNRVGTGELFF

clone_size: .
d_call: .
v_call: TRBV7-2
j_call: TRBJ2-3
cdr3_length: 12
cdr3_nt: TGTGCCAGCAGCTTCGGAGATCTAGCGCAGTATTTT
cdr3_aa: CASSFGDLAQYF

clone_size: .
d_call: TRBD2
v_call: TRBV27
j_call: TRBJ2-1
cdr3_length: 14
cdr3_nt: TGTGCCACCAAAAGTGGGGCGGGAGGGAATGAGCAGTTCTTC
cdr3_aa: CATKSGAGGNEQFF

clone_size: .
d_call: .
v_call: TRBV18
j_call: TRBJ1-3
cdr3_length: 17
cdr3_nt: TGTGCCAGCTCACCACCGGCCAGGGCCGGATTCGGAAACACCATATATTTT
cdr3_aa: CASSPPARAGFGNTIYF

clone_size: few
d_call: .
v_call: TRBV5-4
j_call: TRBJ2-4
cdr3_length: 16
cdr3_nt: TGTGCCAGCAGCTTGGAAGGGGGAGTGGGCAAAAACATTCAGTACTTC
cdr3_aa: CASSLEGGVGKNIQYF

clone_size: .
d_call: .
v_call: TRBV7-3
j_call: TRBJ2-1
cdr3_length: 15
cdr3_nt: TGTGCCAGCAGCCGGACAGCCCTCTCCTACAATGAGCAGTTCTTC
cdr3_aa: CASSRTALSYNEQFF

clone_size: once
d_call: TRBD2
v_call: TRBV5-1
j_call: TRBJ2-2
cdr3_length: 21
cdr3_nt: TGCGCCAGCAGCTTGGCCTCCATCCTAGCGGGGGGGGTCGGGTCCGGCGGGGAGCTGTTTTTT
cdr3_aa: CASSLASILAGGVGSGGELFF

clone_size: once
d_call: TRBD1
v_call: TRBV29-1
j_call: TRBJ2-1
cdr3_length: 15
cdr3_nt: TGCAGCGTTGAAGGGACAGGGGTGGCCTACAATGAGCAGTTCTTC
cdr3_aa: CSVEGTGVAYNEQFF

clone_size: few
d_call: .
v_call: TRBV28
j_call: TRBJ1-2
cdr3_length: 12
cdr3_nt: TGTGCCGTTACCCCGGGACATTACGATTACACCTTC
cdr3_aa: CAVTPGHYDYTF

clone_size: .
d_call: TRBD1
v_call: TRBV29-1
j_call: TRBJ1-2
cdr3_length: 13
cdr3_nt: TGCAGCGTTGGACGACAGGGGGGAGATGGCTACACCTTC
cdr3_aa: CSVGRQGGDGYTF